This T cell receptor (beta chain) was identified in a study of blood T cells in healthy people across ages. Next came a second PCR, run for about 6 to 12 cycles, which used a sample-barcoded 5' primer along with a J-beta primer mix. TCRdb reprocessed the 5' RACE reads with MiXCR, giving one entry per CDR3 protein. The sample has 700,000 to 850,000 distinct CDR3 sequences; around 34% are singletons. Researchers report isolating at least 6 million PBMCs per sample. Material for sequencing was blood. The receptor was derived from a man aged 18-30 years in good health.

For the CDR3, the DNA is TGTGCCATCAGTGAGGGAGATTATAGCAATCAGCCCCAGCATTTT. Encoded protein: CAISEGDYSNQPQHF. The V gene is TRBV10-3, the J gene TRBJ1-5; no clear D gene. Germline lookup yields CDR1 ENHRY and CDR2 SYGVKD. V gave up 2 bases and J gave up 0 bases, with 8 bases separating them. The CDR3 spans 15 residues.